This TCR beta chain was profiled in a study of identical twins. Whole-study findings and limits: The abundant beta clonotypes from cord blood had fewer insertions, and memory repertoires had none of this.

V gave up 0 bases and J gave up 5 bases, with 5 bases separating them. In germline, CDR1 is SGHDT, CDR2 YYEEEE. This CDR3 contains 12 residues. In this sample, this clonotype turned up many times. Its antigen is undetermined. TCRdb recomputed calls from the 5' RACE reads with MiXCR, one row per CDR3 protein. Altogether around 250,000 distinct CDR3 sequences are present, under 8.5% being singletons, with the ten largest covering roughly 15%. The sample was also linked to a second study, of T cells expressing NK-cell markers. From that paper: Once again these clonotypes came out on top in the CD3+CD56-NKG2C+ fraction of a handful of donors.

This clonotype originated in a woman younger than 35 in good health. The specimen was CD8+ T cells sorted from blood. The chain couples TRBV5-6 to TRBJ1-1; D is undetermined. The CDR3 sequence is CASSLGTTEAFF. CDR3 DNA sequence: TGTGCCAGCAGCTTGGGGACTACTGAAGCTTTCTTT.